A single sample gave rise to the 24 T cell receptor beta chains below, sequenced in a study of technical replicates of blood from several donors. TCRdb keeps only in-frame clones here, not all; method: immunoSEQ multiplex PCR. Of tens of thousands of clones detected, roughly 94% appear once; the ten largest clones hold around 0.37%. The sequenced material came from T cells isolated from PBMCs. All receptors come from a human donor in good health.

The genes are TRBV7-9 and TRBJ2-7; D possibly corresponds to TRBD2 (6 bases). Per the germline V gene, CDR1 is SEHNR and CDR2 is FQNEAQ (reference sequence). The ends were cut back, 7 bases at V and 3 bases at J, with 10 bases in the middle. The CDR3 has 12 residues. CDR3 loop: CASNSGGYEQYF. CDR3 bases: TGTGCCAGCAACTCCGGGGGCTACGAGCAGTACTTC.

This clone appeared a single time. The CDR3 coding sequence is TGTGCCAGCAGCACACGACGTCGACTAGCGGGATCAAGCGAGCAGTACTTC. Its protein product is CASSTRRRLAGSSEQYF. This rearrangement joins TRBV13 to TRBJ2-7; 11 nucleotides align to TRBD2. Unmatched junction bases numbered 15, after V lost 5 bases and J lost 6 bases. This CDR3 contains 17 residues. Germline lookup yields CDR1 PRHDT and CDR2 FYEKMQ (reference sequence). Drawing the rest from reference TRBV13 and TRBJ2-7, the complete variable domain is AAGVIQSPRHLIKEKRETATLKCYPIPRHDTVYWYQQGPGQDPQFLISFYEKMQSDKGSIPDRFSAQQFSDYHSELNMSSLELGDSALYFCASSTRRRLAGSSEQYFGPGTRLTVT.

This clone has just one count. The chain links TRBV6-4 to TRBJ2-1, with 8 nucleotides matching TRBD2. In germline, CDR1 is MRHNA, CDR2 SNTAGT. V lost 1 base, J lost 7 bases, and 6 bases stayed unmatched. This CDR3 contains 15 residues. CDR3 sequence reads: CASSDFSGKGNEQFF. CDR3 bases: TGTGCCAGCAGTGACTTTAGCGGGAAAGGGAATGAGCAGTTCTTC.

V usage is TRBV5-1 and J usage is TRBJ2-3, with TRBD2 matching over 10 bases. V trimming: 1 base; J trimming: 3 bases; junction bases outside the gene matches: 2. CDR3 length equals 15 residues. CDR1 and CDR2 from the germline V gene are SGHRS and YFSETQ. The CDR3 protein is CASSLTSGVTDTQYF. CDR3 in DNA: TGCGCCAGCAGCTTGACTAGCGGGGTTACAGATACGCAGTATTTT.

The chain has TRBV4-2 and TRBJ2-1; possibly TRBD2 for D (5 bases). The CDR3 is made up of 15 amino acids. Germline V gene data show CDR1 as LGHNA and CDR2 as YNFKEQ. V was clipped by 3 bases and J by 1 base, with 10 bases between them. The CDR3 DNA is TGTGCCAGCAGCCAGGGCAGGACTTCCTACAATGAGCAGTTCTTC. Translation gives CASSQGRTSYNEQFF.

J is TRBJ2-7 and V is TRBV18; 10 nucleotides agree with TRBD2. V gave up 2 bases and J gave up 7 bases; unmatched junction bases: 17. The CDR3 extends over 18 amino acids. In germline, CDR1 is KGHSH, CDR2 LQKENI. The CDR3 region has the DNA TGTGCCAGCTCACCAGGGCTAGCGGGAGTGGCCCGGACGGGGGAGCAGTACTTC. This sequence encodes CASSPGLAGVARTGEQYF.

Comments on this clone: At one boundary the junction diverges from the germline segment, which might be a read error. The V call is TRBV7-7, the J call TRBJ2-7; TRBD2 matches 10 bases. The germline CDR1 and CDR2 sequences are SSHAT and FNYEAQ (reference sequence). The CDR3 is made up of 14 amino acids. The CDR3 nucleotides read TGTGCTAGCAGCTTAGGGGGGACTAGCGAAGAGCAGTACTTC. It codes for CASSLGGTSEEQYF.

V usage is TRBV30 and J usage is TRBJ2-1, with unresolved D. The CDR3 loop spans 13 amino acids. V was trimmed by 4 bases and J by 5 bases, leaving 12 bases between them. Germline assignment: CDR1 GTSNPN and CDR2 SVGIG (reference sequence). CDR3 protein: CAWIGRGDNEQFF. CDR3 sequence (DNA): TGTGCCTGGATCGGAAGAGGAGACAATGAGCAGTTCTTC.

V gene TRBV7-8 combines with J gene TRBJ2-7; 14 nucleotides agree with TRBD2. V lost 7 bases and J lost 11; bases outside the gene matches: 13. Germline CDR1 reads SGHVS; CDR2 reads FQNEAQ. The CDR3 has 15 residues. The CDR3 here is CASNDVGLAGGGEYF. Written as DNA, the CDR3 is TGTGCCAGCAACGATGTAGGACTAGCGGGAGGTGGGGAGTACTTC.

The chain is built from TRBV19 and TRBJ2-7; 9 nucleotides align to TRBD1. The germline gives CDR1 LNHDA, CDR2 SQIVND (reference sequence). CDR3 length: 14 residues. Trimming at V came to 5 bases and at J to 1 base, leaving 3 bases not matched to a gene. The CDR3, as DNA: TGTGCCAGTAGTGTAGGACAGGGGTCCTACGAGCAGTACTTC. This gives the protein CASSVGQGSYEQYF. The complete variable domain, with remaining parts taken from reference TRBV19 and TRBJ2-7, reads DGGITQSPKYLFRKEGQNVTLSCEQNLNHDAMYWYRQDPGQGLRLIYYSQIVNDFQKGDIAEGYSVSREKKESFPLTVTSAQKNPTAFYLCASSVGQGSYEQYFGPGTRLTVT.

The rearrangement links TRBV25-1 to TRBJ1-1; D remains ambiguous. Germline-derived CDR1 and CDR2 are MGHDK and SYGVNS. This CDR3 has 11 amino acids. Trimming cost V 9 bases and J 6 bases, with 11 bases left between them. The CDR3 DNA reads as TGTGCCAGTCGCCGCACTTCTGAAGCTTTCTTT. Its translation: CASRRTSEAFF.

This clone was found once. The chain has TRBV6-1 and TRBJ2-7; a possible D gene is TRBD2 (7 bases). The CDR3 runs to 14 residues. Trimming left V 6 bases short and J 1 base short, with 13 bases between. Germline V gene data show CDR1 as MNHNS and CDR2 as SASEGT. CDR3: CASSLGGESYEQYF. The DNA for the CDR3 is TGTGCCAGCAGCTTAGGGGGGGAATCCTACGAGCAGTACTTC.

As DNA, the CDR3 is TGTGCCAGCAGCTTAGAAGGAGGGCCCGGGGAGCTGTTTTTT. Amino acids: CASSLEGGPGELFF. This sequence joins TRBV11-3 and TRBJ2-2; a weak D match, TRBD2 (6 bases). Germline V gene data show CDR1 as SGHNT and CDR2 as YENEEA. Trimming pared 0 bases from V and 6 bases from J, leaving 8 bases between. CDR3 length: 14 amino acids.

The genes are TRBV30 and TRBJ1-3, with D perhaps matching TRBD1 (5 bases). The V gene's germline CDR1 is GTSNPN and CDR2 SVGIG (reference sequence). V lost 3 bases to trimming and J lost 2 bases, with 11 bases between them. The CDR3 runs 14 residues. CDR3 sequence (DNA): TGTGCCTGGAGGGGTGGGGGGACTGGAAACACCATATATTTT. Protein sequence: CAWRGGGTGNTIYF.

This clone was picked up one time. CDR3 coding DNA: TGTGCCAGCAGCCCAAGCCCGAACACTGAAGCTTTCTTT. This encodes CASSPSPNTEAFF. The chain uses TRBV5-5 and TRBJ1-1; D uncertain. The ends were cut back, 4 bases at V and 1 base at J, with 8 bases in the middle. The length of the CDR3 is 13 residues. The germline V gene encodes CDR1 SGHKS and CDR2 YYEKEE (reference sequence).

The chain uses TRBV7-2 and TRBJ1-1; a possible D gene is TRBD1 (5 bases). Germline assignment: CDR1 SGHTA and CDR2 FQGNSA. The CDR3 runs to 15 residues. V lost 5 bases, J lost 3 bases, and 16 bases lay in between. The DNA for the CDR3 is TGTGCCAGCAGCCCTGAAGGGGTTCTGTACACTGAAGCTTTCTTT. This encodes CASSPEGVLYTEAFF.

This chain connects TRBV10-3 to TRBJ1-5, with D possibly matching TRBD1 (5 bases). Germline CDR1 ENHRY, CDR2 SYGVKD. V was cut by 0 bases and J by 2 bases, with 5 bases left in between. The CDR3 spans 14 residues. The CDR3 region has the DNA TGTGCCATCAGTGAGTCAGGGGGCAATCAGCCCCAGCATTTT. Translating gives CAISESGGNQPQHF.

V and J are TRBV7-9 and TRBJ2-7; 7 bases are shared with TRBD2. Germline V gene lookup returns CDR1 SEHNR and CDR2 FQNEAQ (reference sequence). This CDR3 spans 16 amino acids. The trim removed 5 bases at V and 2 bases at J, leaving 12 bases unmatched. Here the CDR3 DNA reads TGTGCCAGCAGCCACATGGGCCTAGCGGACACCTACGAGCAGTACTTC. This encodes CASSHMGLADTYEQYF.

V and J are TRBV5-6 and TRBJ1-3, with 7 bases identical to TRBD1. The CDR3 totals 17 residues. With V trimmed by 2 bases and J by 0 bases, 8 bases remained unmatched. Germline V CDR1 and CDR2: SGHDT, YYEEEE. The CDR3 protein is CASSFKGARSSGNTIYF. The CDR3 bases are TGTGCCAGCAGCTTCAAGGGGGCCAGATCCTCTGGAAACACCATATATTTT. Looking up the rest from reference TRBV5-6 and TRBJ1-3 gives the full variable domain: DAGVTQSPTHLIKTRGQQVTLRCSPKSGHDTVSWYQQALGQGPQFIFQYYEEEERQRGNFPDRFSGHQFPNYSSELNVNALLLGDSALYLCASSFKGARSSGNTIYFGEGSWLTVV.

The CDR3 DNA reads TGCGCCAGCAGCCACGCGACAGGGGCCAACCACGAGCAGTACTTC. Protein sequence: CASSHATGANHEQYF. V and J are TRBV4-1 and TRBJ2-7, with 8 bases lining up with TRBD1. J gave up 5 bases and V 3 bases, and 9 bases lay outside the gene matches. CDR1 is MGHRA and CDR2 is YSYEKL in the germline V gene. There are 15 residues in the CDR3.

The V call is TRBV30, the J call TRBJ2-1; TRBD2 aligns across 10 bases. Losses at the gene ends were 4 bases for V and 0 bases for J; bases not matched to a gene: 6. Germline CDR1 and CDR2: GTSNPN and SVGIG (reference sequence). CDR3 size: 16 residues. The CDR3 here is CAWTASSGGSYNEQFF. Here the CDR3 DNA reads TGTGCCTGGACGGCCTCTAGCGGGGGCTCCTACAATGAGCAGTTCTTC.

J is TRBJ2-7 and V is TRBV6-6; 8 bases map to TRBD1. Germline CDR1 MNHNY, CDR2 SVGAGI (reference sequence). The V and J ends lost 5 bases and 3 bases, in that order; junction bases with no gene match: 3. This CDR3 contains 13 residues. CDR3 region: CASSGQGFYEQYF. CDR3 nucleotide sequence: TGTGCCAGCAGTGGACAGGGTTTCTACGAGCAGTACTTC.

The chain employs TRBV20-1 and TRBJ2-3; D is unresolved. Germline V gives CDR1 DFQATT, CDR2 SNEGSKA (reference sequence). V gave up 4 bases and J gave up 3 bases, with 2 bases separating them. The CDR3 totals 10 residues. The CDR3 DNA is TGCAGTGCTATAACAGATACGCAGTATTTT. Residues: CSAITDTQYF.

The V call is TRBV7-6, the J call TRBJ1-4, with D maybe TRBD1 (5 bases). The CDR3 has 15 residues. Germline V CDR1 and CDR2: SGHVS, FNYEAQ. Trimming took 3 bases from V and 1 from J, leaving 9 bases between them. This CDR3 is CASSFSQGTNEKLFF. CDR3 in DNA: TGTGCCAGCAGCTTCAGTCAGGGAACTAATGAAAAACTGTTTTTT.